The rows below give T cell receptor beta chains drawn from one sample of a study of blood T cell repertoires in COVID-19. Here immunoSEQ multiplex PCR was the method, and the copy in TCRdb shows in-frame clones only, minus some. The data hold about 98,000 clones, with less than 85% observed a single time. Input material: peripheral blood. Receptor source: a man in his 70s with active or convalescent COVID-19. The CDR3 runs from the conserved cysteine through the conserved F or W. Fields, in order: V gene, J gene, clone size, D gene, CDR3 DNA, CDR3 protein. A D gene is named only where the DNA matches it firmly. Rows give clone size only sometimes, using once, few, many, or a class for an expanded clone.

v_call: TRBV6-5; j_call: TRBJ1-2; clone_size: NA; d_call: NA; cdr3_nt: TGTGCCAGCAGGAAGACAGAGTACGGCTACACCTTC; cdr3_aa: CASRKTEYGYTF
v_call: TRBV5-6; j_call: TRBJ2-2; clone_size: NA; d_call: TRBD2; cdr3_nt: TGTGCCAGCAGCTTGGCGGGACTAGTCACCGGGGAGCTGTTTTTT; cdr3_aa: CASSLAGLVTGELFF
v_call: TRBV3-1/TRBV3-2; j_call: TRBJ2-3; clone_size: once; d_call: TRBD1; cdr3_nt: TGTGCCAGCAGCAAAAACAGGGGTGATACGCAGTATTTT; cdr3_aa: CASSKNRGDTQYF
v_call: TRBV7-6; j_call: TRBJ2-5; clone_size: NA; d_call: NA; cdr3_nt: TGTGCCAGCAGCTTAAGTACAGGGCTTCGAGAGACCCAGTACTTC; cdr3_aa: CASSLSTGLRETQYF
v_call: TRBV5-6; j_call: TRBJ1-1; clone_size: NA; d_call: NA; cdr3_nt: TGTGCCAGCAGCCCCGGGACACTGAACACTGAAGCTTTCTTT; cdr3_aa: CASSPGTLNTEAFF
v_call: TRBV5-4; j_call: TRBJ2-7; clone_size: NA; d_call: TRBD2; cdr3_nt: TGTGCCAGCACTTTGACTACAGGCGGGGGGGAGCAGTACTTC; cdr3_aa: CASTLTTGGGEQYF
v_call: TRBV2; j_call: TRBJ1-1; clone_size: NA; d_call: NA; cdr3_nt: TGTGCCAGCAGAGCTACAGGGATGGGTGAAGCTTTCTTT; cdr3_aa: CASRATGMGEAFF
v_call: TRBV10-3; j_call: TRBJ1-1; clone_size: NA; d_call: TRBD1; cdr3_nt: TGTGCCATCATTGGACAGGTTTATATGAACACTGAAGCTTTCTTT; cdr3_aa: CAIIGQVYMNTEAFF
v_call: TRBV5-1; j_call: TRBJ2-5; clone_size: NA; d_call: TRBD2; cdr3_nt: TGCGCCAGCACCGCGACTAGCGGGGTTGGGGAGACCCAGTACTTC; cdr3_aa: CASTATSGVGETQYF
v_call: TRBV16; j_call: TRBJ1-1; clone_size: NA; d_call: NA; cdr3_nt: TGTGCCAGCAGCCATCAGGCCACTGAAGCTTTCTTT; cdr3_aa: CASSHQATEAFF
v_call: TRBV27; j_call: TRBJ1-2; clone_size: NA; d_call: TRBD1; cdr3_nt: TGTGCCAGCAGTTTATTGGGACAGGGATCGGACGGCTACACCTTC; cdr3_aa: CASSLLGQGSDGYTF
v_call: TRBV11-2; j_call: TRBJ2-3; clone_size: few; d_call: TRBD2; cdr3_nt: TGTGCCAGCAGCACGCCGGGACTAGCATCAGATACGCAGTATTTT; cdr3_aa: CASSTPGLASDTQYF
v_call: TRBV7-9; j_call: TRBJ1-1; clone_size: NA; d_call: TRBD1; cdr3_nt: TGTGCCAGCAGCATGGGACAGGGAAACACTGAAGCTTTCTTT; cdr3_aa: CASSMGQGNTEAFF
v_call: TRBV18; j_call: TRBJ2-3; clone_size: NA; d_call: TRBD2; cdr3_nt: TGTGCCAGCTCGCTTACTAGCGGGGGGACAGATACGCAGTATTTT; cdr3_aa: CASSLTSGGTDTQYF
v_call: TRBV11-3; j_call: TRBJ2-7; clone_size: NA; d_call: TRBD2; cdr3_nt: TGTGCCAGCAGCTTGAAGCGGGGGATCCCCTACGAGCAGTACTTC; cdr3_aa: CASSLKRGIPYEQYF
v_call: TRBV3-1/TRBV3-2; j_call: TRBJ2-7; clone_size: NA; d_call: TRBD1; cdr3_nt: TGTGCCAGCAGCCAAGTGGGGACAGGGGTCTACGAGCAGTACTTC; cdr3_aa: CASSQVGTGVYEQYF
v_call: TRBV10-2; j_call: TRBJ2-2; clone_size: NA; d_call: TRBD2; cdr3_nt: TGCGCCAGCAGGAGGGGACTAGCGGGGAACACCGGGGAGCTGTTTTTT; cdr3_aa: CASRRGLAGNTGELFF
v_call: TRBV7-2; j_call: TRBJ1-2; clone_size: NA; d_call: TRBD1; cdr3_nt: TGTGCCAGCAGCCCCGGGACAGATAGCTATGGCTACACCTTC; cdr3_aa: CASSPGTDSYGYTF
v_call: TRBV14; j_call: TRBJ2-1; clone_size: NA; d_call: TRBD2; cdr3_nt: TGTGCCAGCAGCCGCGACGGGGGGGCCCCTGAGCAGTTCTTC; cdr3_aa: CASSRDGGAPEQFF
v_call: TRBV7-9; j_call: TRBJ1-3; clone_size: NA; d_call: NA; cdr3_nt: TGTGCCAGCAGCTTCCCAGGCGCCGGAAACACCATATATTTT; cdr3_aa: CASSFPGAGNTIYF
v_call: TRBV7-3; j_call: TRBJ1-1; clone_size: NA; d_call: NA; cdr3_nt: TGTGCCAGCAGCTTACGGGGGGCTACTGAAGCTTTCTTT; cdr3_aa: CASSLRGATEAFF
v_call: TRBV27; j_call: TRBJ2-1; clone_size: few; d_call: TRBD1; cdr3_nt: TGTGCCAGCCGACAGGGGGGGTACAATGAGCAGTTCTTC; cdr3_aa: CASRQGGYNEQFF
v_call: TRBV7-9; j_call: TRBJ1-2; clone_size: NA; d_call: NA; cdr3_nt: TGTGCCAGCAGCTTTTGGGACATAAGCTATGGCTACACCTTC; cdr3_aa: CASSFWDISYGYTF
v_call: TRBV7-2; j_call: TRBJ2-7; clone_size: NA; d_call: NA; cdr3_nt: TGTGCCAGCAGCTTGGACAGAGGCGGGTACGAGCAGTACTTC; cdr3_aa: CASSLDRGGYEQYF
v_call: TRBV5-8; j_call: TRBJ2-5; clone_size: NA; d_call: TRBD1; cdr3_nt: TGTGCCAGCAGATCACCCCCACGTCGACAGGGCCGTGCAGAGACCCAGTACTTC; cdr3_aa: CASRSPPRRQGRAETQYF
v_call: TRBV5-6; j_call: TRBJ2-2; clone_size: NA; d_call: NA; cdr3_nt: TGTGCCAGCAGCTTCAGCGGGCTCCCCGGGGAGCTGTTTTTT; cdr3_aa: CASSFSGLPGELFF
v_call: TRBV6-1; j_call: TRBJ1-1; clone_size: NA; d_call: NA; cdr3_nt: TGTGCCAGCAGTGAAGCGCTTGGCTGGGAAGCTTTCTTT; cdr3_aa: CASSEALGWEAFF
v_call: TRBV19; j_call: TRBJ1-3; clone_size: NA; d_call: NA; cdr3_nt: TGTGCCAGTAGTAGAGGGCTGGGAAACACCATATATTTT; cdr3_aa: CASSRGLGNTIYF
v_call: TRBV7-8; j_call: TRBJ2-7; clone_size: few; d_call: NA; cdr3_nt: TGTGCCAGCAGCCAACGCGCGGGCTACGAGCAGTACTTC; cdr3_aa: CASSQRAGYEQYF
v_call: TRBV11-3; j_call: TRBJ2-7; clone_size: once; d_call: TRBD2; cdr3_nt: TGTGCCAGCAGCCCCGGGACTAGCGGGGTTTTCTACGAGCAGTACTTC; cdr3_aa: CASSPGTSGVFYEQYF
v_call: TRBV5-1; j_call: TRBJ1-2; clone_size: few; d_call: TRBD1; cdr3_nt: TGCGCCAGCAGCCCCGAGACAGGGGTTGGCTACACCTTC; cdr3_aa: CASSPETGVGYTF
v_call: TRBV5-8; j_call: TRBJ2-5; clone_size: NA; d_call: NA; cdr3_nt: TGTGCCAGCAGGAAAACAGGAAGGGTTTACCAAGAGACCCAGTACTTC; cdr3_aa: CASRKTGRVYQETQYF
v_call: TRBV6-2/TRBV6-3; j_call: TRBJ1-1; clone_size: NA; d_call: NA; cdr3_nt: TGTGCCAGCAGTTACCCCCGCGGCAGGGGAAACACTGAAGCTTTCTTT; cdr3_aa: CASSYPRGRGNTEAFF
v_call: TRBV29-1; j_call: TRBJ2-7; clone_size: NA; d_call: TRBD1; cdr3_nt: TGCAGCGTCTGTACAGGGGCGGCGGCGGAGCAGTACTTC; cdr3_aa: CSVCTGAAAEQYF
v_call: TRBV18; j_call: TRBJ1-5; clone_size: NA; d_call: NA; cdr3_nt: TGTGCCAGCTCACAGGGCCAGGAGGGTCAGCCCCAGCATTTT; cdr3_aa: CASSQGQEGQPQHF
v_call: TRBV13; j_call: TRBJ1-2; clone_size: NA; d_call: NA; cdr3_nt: TGTGCCAGCAGCTCATACAGGGACTATGGCTACACCTTC; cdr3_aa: CASSSYRDYGYTF
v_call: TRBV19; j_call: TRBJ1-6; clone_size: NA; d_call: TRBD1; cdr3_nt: TGTGCCAGTAGTATTACAGGGGTTAATTCACCCCTCCACTTT; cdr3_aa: CASSITGVNSPLHF